Each of the 2 T cell receptor beta chains below was sequenced from the same sample in a study of beta chain features in type 1 diabetes. These receptors are not linked to any known antigen. Findings and caveats of the study: Within each of all four CD4+ subsets, Type 1 diabetes patients had TCRB CDR3s that were moderately but significantly shorter.

Expressed TCRB transcripts were sequenced because the entire RNA isolate underwent reverse transcription. TCRdb's copy holds only in-frame clones and misses some; the assay was immunoSEQ multiplex PCR. This table has approximately 170,000 clones, around 8% appearing once. Input material: central memory CD4+ T cells from blood. The receptors were sampled from a woman aged 35 to 49 with type 1 diabetes.

In this sample, this clone turned up a few times. The chain uses TRBV28 and TRBJ1-1; TRBD1 agrees at 9 bases. Losses at the gene ends were 5 bases for V and 6 bases for J; bases not matched to a gene: 16. There are 17 residues in the CDR3. In germline, CDR1 is MDHEN, CDR2 SYDVKM. The CDR3 is CASSTAGTGTLDPEAFF. CDR3 DNA: TGTGCCAGCAGTACGGCCGGGACAGGGACCCTGGACCCTGAAGCTTTCTTT.

This clone came up a few times. The V call is TRBV27, the J call TRBJ2-7; a possible D gene is TRBD2 (5 bases). The germline CDR1 and CDR2 sequences are MNHEY and SMNVEV (reference sequence). The CDR3 covers 15 residues. Deletions cut 4 bases from V and 6 bases from J, with 19 bases between. The CDR3 reads CASSSAGQEDPEQYF. CDR3 bases: TGTGCCAGCAGTTCCGCCGGCCAGGAGGACCCCGAGCAGTACTTC.